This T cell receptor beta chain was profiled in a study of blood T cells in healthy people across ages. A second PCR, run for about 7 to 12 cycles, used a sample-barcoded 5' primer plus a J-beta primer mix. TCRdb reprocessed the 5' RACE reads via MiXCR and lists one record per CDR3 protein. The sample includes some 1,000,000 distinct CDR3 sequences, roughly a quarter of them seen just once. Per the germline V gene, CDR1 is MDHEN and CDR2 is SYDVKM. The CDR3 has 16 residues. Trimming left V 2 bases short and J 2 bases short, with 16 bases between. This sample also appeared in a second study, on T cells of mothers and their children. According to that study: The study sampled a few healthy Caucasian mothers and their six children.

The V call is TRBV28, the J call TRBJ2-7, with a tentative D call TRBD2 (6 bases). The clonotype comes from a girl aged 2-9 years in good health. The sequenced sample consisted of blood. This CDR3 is CASSLRAVGGAYEQYF. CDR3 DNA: TGTGCCAGCAGTTTAAGGGCCGTCGGAGGGGCCTACGAGCAGTACTTC.